The 11 T cell receptor beta chains given below trace back to one sample, sequenced in a study of blood T cells in healthy people across ages. Combining a sample-barcoded 5' primer with a J-beta primer mix, a second PCR ran for roughly 7 to 12 cycles. TCRdb called the 5' RACE reads again in MiXCR, with one record for every CDR3 protein. The table lists around 850,000 distinct CDR3 sequences, about 37% of them singletons. The specimen was blood. The origin of the receptors is a man aged 18 to 30 in good health.

The CDR3: CASSLRGGVRTDTQYF. The DNA of the CDR3 is TGCGCCAGCAGCTTGCGAGGGGGAGTTAGGACAGATACGCAGTATTTT. The chain employs TRBV5-1 and TRBJ2-3, with D possibly TRBD1 on 6 matching bases. The CDR3 has 16 amino acids. V was clipped by 1 base and J by 3 bases, with 15 bases between them. CDR1 is SGHRS and CDR2 is YFSETQ in the germline V gene.

V usage is TRBV6-1 and J usage is TRBJ2-2; D ambiguous. CDR1 and CDR2 (germline): MNHNS, SASEGT. Trimming stripped 2 bases from V and 1 base from J, with 5 bases between. This CDR3 has 14 amino acids. CDR3 nucleotides: TGTGCCAGCAGTGAATATCAGAACACCGGGGAGCTGTTTTTT. This sequence encodes CASSEYQNTGELFF.

The J gene is TRBJ1-5, the V gene TRBV6-2 or TRBV6-3; D is unresolved. V lost 6 bases and J 7 bases, leaving 10 bases between the germline ends. Germline CDR1 reads MNHEY; CDR2 reads SVGEGT. The CDR3 is 12 amino acids. CDR3 residues: CASREASQPQHF. Written as DNA, the CDR3 is TGTGCCAGCAGGGAGGCCTCACAGCCCCAGCATTTT.

Notes on this clonotype: A clone one base away is much larger, so this may be a read error. The V and J genes are TRBV12-3 or TRBV12-4 and TRBJ2-3; D uncertain. The CDR3 totals 13 residues. The CDR3, as DNA: TGTGCCAGCAGTTTGCCTCCATCAGATGCGCAGTATTTT. Amino acids: CASSLPPSDAQYF.

The rearrangement joins TRBV2 to TRBJ2-5; TRBD2 agrees at 8 bases. The length of the CDR3 is 15 residues. The germline gives CDR1 SNHLY, CDR2 FYNNEI. Losses at the gene ends were 5 bases for V and 11 bases for J; bases not matched to a gene: 16. For the CDR3, the DNA is TGTGCCAGCAGTCTTCGGGGGGGCGTCCTGGATGAGCAGTACTTC. This translates into CASSLRGGVLDEQYF.

This clonotype came up many times. The chain employs TRBV7-9 and TRBJ2-7, with TRBD2 as a possible D gene (7 bases). The V and J ends lost 7 bases and 1 base respectively, with 17 bases between them. Per the germline V gene, CDR1 is SEHNR and CDR2 is FQNEAQ (reference sequence). The CDR3 runs 15 residues. The CDR3 DNA reads as TGTGCCAGCACCGGGGGGCGAGGTGTGTCCTACGAGCAGTACTTC. Translated, it gives CASTGGRGVSYEQYF.

The chain combines TRBV2 with TRBJ1-5, with a tentative D call TRBD1 (5 bases). CDR1 and CDR2 from the germline V gene are SNHLY and FYNNEI. Trimming cost V 6 bases and J 6 bases, with 9 bases left between them. This CDR3 region has 12 residues. DNA for the CDR3: TGTGCCAGCAGGACAGTAGGTCAGCCCCAGCATTTT. Its protein is CASRTVGQPQHF.

The J gene is TRBJ1-2, the V gene TRBV20-1; D ambiguous. V dropped 3 bases and J dropped 6 bases, with 14 bases sitting between them. Germline V gene lookup returns CDR1 DFQATT and CDR2 SNEGSKA (reference sequence). The CDR3 is made up of 13 amino acids. CDR3 sequence: CSASRVSRHGYTF. For the CDR3, the DNA is TGCAGTGCTAGCCGAGTGTCAAGGCATGGCTACACCTTC.

This clonotype has at least ten counts. The V call is TRBV29-1, the J call TRBJ2-5; no definite D call. Germline V gene data show CDR1 as SQVTM and CDR2 as ANQGSEA. The CDR3 is 14 residues long. With 8 bases removed from V and 2 bases from J, the gap between germline ends came to 18 bases. The CDR3: CSLVWTNQQETQYF. In DNA, the CDR3 is TGCAGCCTGGTATGGACGAACCAACAAGAGACCCAGTACTTC.

This clonotype was observed a handful of times. The chain recombines TRBV5-1 with TRBJ2-2; possibly TRBD2 for D (6 bases). V was shortened by 2 bases and J by 5 bases, with 13 bases between the two germline ends. Per the germline V gene, CDR1 is SGHRS and CDR2 is YFSETQ. The length of the CDR3 is 15 residues. Here the CDR3 reads CASSFRAGTTGELFF. DNA for the CDR3: TGCGCCAGCAGCTTCCGAGCGGGTACTACCGGGGAGCTGTTTTTT.

This chain links TRBV12-3 or TRBV12-4 with TRBJ2-2; D is unresolved. The CDR3 sequence is 12 residues long. V lost 6 bases and J lost 6, with 8 bases in between. CDR3 in DNA: TGTGCCAGCAGAGCCTGGCCCGGGGAGCTGTTTTTT. This translates into CASRAWPGELFF.